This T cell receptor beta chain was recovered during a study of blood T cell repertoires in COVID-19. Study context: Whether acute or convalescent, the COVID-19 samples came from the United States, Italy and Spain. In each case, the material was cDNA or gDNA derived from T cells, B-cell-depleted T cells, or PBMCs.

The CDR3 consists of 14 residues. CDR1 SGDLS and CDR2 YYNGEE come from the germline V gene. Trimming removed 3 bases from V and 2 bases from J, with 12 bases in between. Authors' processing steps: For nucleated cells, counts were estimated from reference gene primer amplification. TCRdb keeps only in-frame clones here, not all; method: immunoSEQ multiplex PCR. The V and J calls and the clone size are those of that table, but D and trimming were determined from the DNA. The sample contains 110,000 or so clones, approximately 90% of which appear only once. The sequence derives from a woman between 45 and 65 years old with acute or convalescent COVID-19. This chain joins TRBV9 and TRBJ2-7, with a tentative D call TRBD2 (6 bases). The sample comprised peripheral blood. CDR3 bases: TGTGCCAGCAGCGCCCCGGGACTCCCCTACGAGCAGTACTTC. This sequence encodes CASSAPGLPYEQYF.